The rows below give T cell receptor beta chains drawn from one sample of a study of blood T cells in healthy people across ages. TCRdb reprocessed the 5' RACE reads via MiXCR and lists one record per CDR3 protein. This repertoire shows some 1.4 million distinct CDR3 sequences, approximately 42% found once; its top ten account for roughly 8.2%. The specimen sequenced was blood. The source of these receptors is a woman between 18 and 29 years old in good health. CDR3s leave out the opening cysteine and the closing phenylalanine or tryptophan. The D gene is left open where the match is weak.

TRBJ2-4 TRBV5-1 TRBD1 ASRTGVGKNIQY
TRBJ2-1 TRBV6-1 TRBD2 ASSEGPRSGGNEQF
TRBJ2-3 TRBV28 TRBD2 ASATMAGGADTQY
TRBJ1-4 TRBV20-1 NA SARDGRATNEKLF
TRBJ1-2 TRBV15 NA ATSRDGGPYGYT
TRBJ2-1 TRBV6-2/TRBV6-3 NA ASSYAFGGEQF
TRBJ2-7 TRBV29-1 NA SVGIGYEQY
TRBJ1-1 TRBV10-3 NA AIRISNGGPEAF
NA TRBV20-1 NA SAQSNRVEEYEQY
TRBJ1-4 TRBV6-5 NA ASTPFGGASEKLF
TRBJ2-5 TRBV6-1 TRBD2 ASSEAGGGSILGGPQY
TRBJ1-1 TRBV10-3 TRBD1 ASWTGYNMNTEAF
TRBJ1-4 TRBV9 NA ASSASGLTNEKLF
TRBJ2-1 TRBV5-6 TRBD1 ASSLVWGWRQGAIDEQF
TRBJ2-7 TRBV6-5 NA ASSPWGYSYEQY
TRBJ2-1 TRBV9 NA ASTRGSSGNEQF